A selection of T cell receptor beta chains follows, all from one sample in a study of T cell clones after liver transplantation. The protocol was immunoSEQ multiplex PCR, while the TCRdb copy is restricted to in-frame clones and leaves out a portion. This sample has 50,000 to 60,000 clones; approximately 70% occur once, and the top ten carry approximately 2.6%. The sample consisted of CD4+ T cells from blood, taken at the approximately 16-month timepoint. Receptors originate from a human patient who received a liver transplant. Some T cells may be transferred from the graft donor. Each CDR3 is given with its conserved first and last residue. The D gene is left open where the match is weak. Clone size is given for some rows only: seen once, a few or many times, or a class if the clone is expanded.

clone size,J gene,D gene,V gene,CDR3 DNA,CDR3 protein
few,TRBJ1-2,TRBD1,TRBV15,TGTGCCACCAGCACCCAACAGGGGTTGGGCTACACCTTC,CATSTQQGLGYTF
-,TRBJ1-6,TRBD1,TRBV6-1,TGTGCCAGCAGTGACGGGGACAGGGCAAGTTCACCCCTCCACTTT,CASSDGDRASSPLHF
-,TRBJ2-1,-,TRBV9,TGTGCCAGCAGCCTAGCTTTTAATGAGCAGTTCTTC,CASSLAFNEQFF
-,TRBJ2-5,-,TRBV15,TGTGCCACCAGCAGAGATGAGGGAGGGGGAAAAGAGACCCAGTACTTC,CATSRDEGGGKETQYF
-,TRBJ2-2,TRBD2,TRBV19,TGTGCCAGTAGTATCCTAAGCGGGAGAAACGGTCGCACCGGGGAGCTGTTTTTT,CASSILSGRNGRTGELFF
-,TRBJ2-1,TRBD1,TRBV5-1,TGCGCCAGCACTAGGCAGGGGGCGGTCCAATCCAATGAGCAGTTCTTC,CASTRQGAVQSNEQFF
-,TRBJ2-5,TRBD2,TRBV5-4,TGTGCCAGCAGCTTTAGCGGGAGTCCCCAAGAGACCCAGTACTTC,CASSFSGSPQETQYF
-,TRBJ1-1,-,TRBV13,TGTGCCAGCAGCTTAGATGACAGCTACACTGAAGCTTTCTTT,CASSLDDSYTEAFF
-,TRBJ1-1,-,TRBV5-1,TGCGCCAGCAGAATGGAGGGTACTGAAGCTTTCTTT,CASRMEGTEAFF
few,TRBJ1-2,-,TRBV28,TGTGCCAGCAGACCCCCGGGCAGCGAAAGCTATGGCTACACCTTC,CASRPPGSESYGYTF
-,TRBJ1-4,TRBD1,TRBV6-5,TGTGCCAGCAGCCCGGGACAGGGTAATGAAAAACTGTTTTTT,CASSPGQGNEKLFF
-,TRBJ2-3,-,TRBV5-6,TGTGCCAGCAGCTTGGCCCACGGGGCGGATACGCAGTATTTT,CASSLAHGADTQYF
many,TRBJ1-6,-,TRBV5-1,TGCGCCAGCAGCTTTATCGTGGATTCACCCCTCCACTTT,CASSFIVDSPLHF
-,TRBJ2-6,-,TRBV6-1,TGTGCCAGCAGTAAAGGGTCTTTCATTAGCTCTGGGGCCAACGTCCTGACTTTC,CASSKGSFISSGANVLTF
few,TRBJ1-4,-,TRBV5-1,TGCGCCAGCAGCGTCACCCCGATAGGGGGGATGGGAGGTGAAAAACTGTTTTTT,CASSVTPIGGMGGEKLFF
-,TRBJ2-7,-,TRBV6-1,TGTGCCAGCAGTAACAGGGTCTGGGACGAGCAGTACTTC,CASSNRVWDEQYF
-,TRBJ2-3,-,TRBV5-1,TGCGCCAGCAGCTTTGCGGGGCCGAGCACAGATACGCAGTATTTT,CASSFAGPSTDTQYF
-,TRBJ2-6,TRBD2,TRBV19,TGTGCCAGTAGTGTCCTAGCGGGAGGTCCTGGGGCCAACGTCCTGACTTTC,CASSVLAGGPGANVLTF
-,TRBJ1-5,-,TRBV5-8,TGTGCCAGCAGCTTGTTTTTCGGGGAACAGCCCCAGCATTTT,CASSLFFGEQPQHF
-,TRBJ2-3,-,TRBV11-3,TGTGCCAGCAGCTGGGCGGGCACAGATACGCAGTATTTT,CASSWAGTDTQYF
-,TRBJ2-1,TRBD2,TRBV7-7,TGTGCTAGCAGCTTGGGACTAGCGGGACGGAATGAGCAGTTCTTC,CASSLGLAGRNEQFF
-,TRBJ2-7,-,TRBV6-1,TGTGCCAGCAGTGAAGCGCCATGGTATGAGCAGTACTTC,CASSEAPWYEQYF
-,TRBJ2-6,-,TRBV4-1,TGCGCCAGCAGCCGGGAAGCTTCTGGGGCCAACGTCCTGACTTTC,CASSREASGANVLTF
few,TRBJ2-3,-,TRBV19,TGTGCCAGTAGTAACGACTGGAGGGGGACAGATACGCAGTATTTT,CASSNDWRGTDTQYF
-,TRBJ2-1,TRBD1,TRBV13,TGTGCCAGCAGCTTAGGATCTTCGGGACAGGGGGATCGGTATGAGCAGTTCTTC,CASSLGSSGQGDRYEQFF
few,TRBJ1-4,-,TRBV28,TGTGCCAGCAGTACCCTAAGGGGGGGAAAACTGTTTTTT,CASSTLRGGKLFF
-,TRBJ1-5,-,TRBV2,TGTGCCAGCAGCCGGGACCGCGATCAGCCCCAGCATTTT,CASSRDRDQPQHF
few,TRBJ2-1,TRBD1,TRBV5-1,TGCGCCAGCAGCTCCGGACAGGTCGGCAATGAGCAGTTCTTC,CASSSGQVGNEQFF
-,TRBJ2-1,-,TRBV28,TGTGCCACAAACATGGGGGCATATGAGCAGTTCTTC,CATNMGAYEQFF
-,TRBJ1-2,TRBD1,TRBV6-5,TGTGCCAGCAGTGTCGGGACAGATGGCTACACCTTC,CASSVGTDGYTF
-,TRBJ2-2,-,TRBV28,TGTGCCAGCAGAAAGACATCCACCGGGGAGCTGTTTTTT,CASRKTSTGELFF
medium-sized,TRBJ1-6,TRBD1,TRBV5-1,TGCGCCAGCAGCTTGGGACAGGGGGCGAAGAATTCACCCCTCCACTTT,CASSLGQGAKNSPLHF
few,TRBJ1-1,-,TRBV5-1,TGCGCCAGCAGCGACGGGCCGAACACTGAAGCTTTCTTT,CASSDGPNTEAFF
-,TRBJ2-3,-,TRBV7-2,TGTGCCAGCAGCTTAGCGGGGGGCACAGATACGCAGTATTTT,CASSLAGGTDTQYF
medium-sized,TRBJ2-1,-,TRBV20-1,TGCAGTGCTAGGGATCGTGCTGAGCAGTTCTTC,CSARDRAEQFF